This TCR beta chain was observed in a study of blood T cell repertoires in COVID-19. Across the whole study: The samples span acute and convalescent COVID-19 from the United States, Italy and Spain. Nucleic acid was either cDNA or gDNA, and it came from T cells, B-cell-depleted T cells, or PBMCs.

In the original workflow: Cell counts per sample came from amplifying reference gene primers. TCRdb's table, derived via immunoSEQ multiplex PCR, lists solely in-frame clones and lacks some. That table is the source of V, J and clone size, and D and trimming were worked out from the DNA. The table shows roughly 130,000 clones, with 70% to 85% occurring only once. Germline V lookup: CDR1 SNHLY, CDR2 FYNNEI. The CDR3 contains 16 residues. V lost 4 bases, J lost 3 bases, and 16 bases lay in between. This chain connects TRBV2 to TRBJ1-5; TRBD1 is a possible D gene (5 bases). Material: peripheral blood. The origin of this receptor is a woman in her 70s with acute or convalescent COVID-19. CDR3 residues: CASSGGTGVNNQPQHF. The CDR3 bases are TGTGCCAGCAGTGGGGGTACGGGGGTAAACAATCAGCCCCAGCATTTT.